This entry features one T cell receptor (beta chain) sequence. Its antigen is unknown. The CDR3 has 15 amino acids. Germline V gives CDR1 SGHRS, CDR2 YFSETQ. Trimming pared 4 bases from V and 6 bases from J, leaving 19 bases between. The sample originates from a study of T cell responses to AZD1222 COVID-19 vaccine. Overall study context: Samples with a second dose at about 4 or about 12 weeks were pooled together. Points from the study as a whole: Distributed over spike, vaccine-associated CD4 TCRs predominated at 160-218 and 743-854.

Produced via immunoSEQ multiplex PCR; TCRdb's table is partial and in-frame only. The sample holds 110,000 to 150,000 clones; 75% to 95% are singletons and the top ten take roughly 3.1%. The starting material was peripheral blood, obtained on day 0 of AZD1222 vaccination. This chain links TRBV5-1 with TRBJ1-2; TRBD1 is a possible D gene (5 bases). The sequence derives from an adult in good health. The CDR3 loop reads CASSEGRMSFHGYTF. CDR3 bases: TGCGCCAGCAGCGAGGGGAGGATGAGTTTTCATGGCTACACCTTC.